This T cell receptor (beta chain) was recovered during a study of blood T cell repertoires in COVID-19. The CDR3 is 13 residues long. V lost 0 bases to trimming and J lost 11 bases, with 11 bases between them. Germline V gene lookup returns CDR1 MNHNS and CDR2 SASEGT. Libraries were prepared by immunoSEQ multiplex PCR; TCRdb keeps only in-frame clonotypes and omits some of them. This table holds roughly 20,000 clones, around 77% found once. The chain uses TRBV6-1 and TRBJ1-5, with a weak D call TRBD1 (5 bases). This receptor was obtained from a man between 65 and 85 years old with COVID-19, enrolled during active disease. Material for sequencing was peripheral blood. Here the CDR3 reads CASSEAHPGSQHF. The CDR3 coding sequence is TGTGCCAGCAGTGAAGCACATCCAGGGTCCCAGCATTTT.